This note documents a single T cell receptor (beta chain) sequence. The sample is drawn from a study of blood T cell repertoires in COVID-19. Study information: Whether acute or convalescent, the COVID-19 samples came from the United States, Italy and Spain. In each case, the material was cDNA or gDNA derived from T cells, B-cell-depleted T cells, or PBMCs.

In the study's own analysis: Amplification with reference gene primers provided the estimates of nucleated cell counts. Here immunoSEQ multiplex PCR was the method, and the copy in TCRdb shows in-frame clones only, minus some. The D gene and trimming were derived from the DNA, and the V and J assignments and clone size from that table. The top ten clones hold 8.2% of a sample with approximately 140,000 clones, about 86% of them seen once. Sequenced input: peripheral blood. This receptor was obtained from a woman aged 55-75 years with acute or convalescent COVID-19.

CDR3 sequence reads: CASGTGQGVETQYF. The DNA of the CDR3 is TGTGCCAGTGGTACCGGGCAGGGGGTGGAGACCCAGTACTTC. V and J are TRBV19 and TRBJ2-5; TRBD1 aligns across 7 bases. Germline V gives CDR1 LNHDA, CDR2 SQIVND (reference sequence). The CDR3 is 14 residues long. V lost 8 bases, J lost 5 bases, and 11 bases stayed unmatched.